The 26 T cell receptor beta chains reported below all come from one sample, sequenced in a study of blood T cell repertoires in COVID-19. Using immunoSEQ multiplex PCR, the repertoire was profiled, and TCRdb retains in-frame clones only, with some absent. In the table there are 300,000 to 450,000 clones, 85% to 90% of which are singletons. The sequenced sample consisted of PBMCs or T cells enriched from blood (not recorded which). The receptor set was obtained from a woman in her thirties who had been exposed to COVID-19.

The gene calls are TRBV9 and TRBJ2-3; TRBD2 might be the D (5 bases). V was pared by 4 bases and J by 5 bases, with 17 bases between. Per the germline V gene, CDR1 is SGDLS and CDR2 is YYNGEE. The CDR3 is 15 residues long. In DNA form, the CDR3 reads TGTGCCAGCAGCCCAGGACTCCCCGGATTAGATACGCAGTATTTT. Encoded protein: CASSPGLPGLDTQYF.

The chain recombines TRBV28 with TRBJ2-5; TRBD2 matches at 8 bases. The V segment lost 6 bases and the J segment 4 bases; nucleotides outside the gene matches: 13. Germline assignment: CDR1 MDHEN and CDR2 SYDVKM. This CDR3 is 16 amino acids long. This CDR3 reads CASRPPAGTRGETQYF. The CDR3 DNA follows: TGTGCCAGCAGGCCCCCCGCCGGGACTAGGGGAGAGACCCAGTACTTC.

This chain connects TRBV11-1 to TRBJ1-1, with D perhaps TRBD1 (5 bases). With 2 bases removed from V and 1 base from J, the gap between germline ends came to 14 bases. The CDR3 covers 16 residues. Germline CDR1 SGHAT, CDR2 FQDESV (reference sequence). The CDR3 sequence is CASSLIWAGPNTEAFF. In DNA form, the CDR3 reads TGTGCCAGCAGCTTAATTTGGGCAGGGCCGAACACTGAAGCTTTCTTT.

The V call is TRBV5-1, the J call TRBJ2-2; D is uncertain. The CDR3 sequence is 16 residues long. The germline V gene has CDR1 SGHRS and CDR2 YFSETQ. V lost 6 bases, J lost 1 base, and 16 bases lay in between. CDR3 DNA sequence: TGCGCCAGCACCCCGGCCTGGCAGGAGAACACCGGGGAGCTGTTTTTT. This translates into CASTPAWQENTGELFF.

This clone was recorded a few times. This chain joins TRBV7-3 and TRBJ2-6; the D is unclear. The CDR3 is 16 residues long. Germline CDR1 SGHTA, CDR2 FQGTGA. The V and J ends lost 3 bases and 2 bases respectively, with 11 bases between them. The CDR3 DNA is TGTGCCAGCAGCTTTAGTTCGTCTACTGGGGCCAACGTCCTGACTTTC. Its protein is CASSFSSSTGANVLTF.

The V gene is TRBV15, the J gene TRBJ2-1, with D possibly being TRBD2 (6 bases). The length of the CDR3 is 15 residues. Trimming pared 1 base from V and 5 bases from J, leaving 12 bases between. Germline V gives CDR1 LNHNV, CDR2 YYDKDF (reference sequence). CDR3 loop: CATSRGGEPDNEQFF. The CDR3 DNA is TGTGCCACCAGCAGAGGGGGGGAGCCCGACAATGAGCAGTTCTTC. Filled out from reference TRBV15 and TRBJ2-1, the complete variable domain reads DAMVIQNPRYQVTQFGKPVTLSCSQTLNHNVMYWYQQKSSQAPKLLFHYYDKDFNNEADTPDNFQSRRPNTSFCFLDIRSPGLGDTAMYLCATSRGGEPDNEQFFGPGTRLTVL.

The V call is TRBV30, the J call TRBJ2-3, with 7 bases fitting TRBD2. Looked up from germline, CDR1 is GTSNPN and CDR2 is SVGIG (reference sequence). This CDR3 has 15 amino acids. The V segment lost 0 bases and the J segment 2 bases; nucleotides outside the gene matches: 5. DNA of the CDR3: TGTGCCTGGAGTGTAGGGGACTATACCACAGATACGCAGTATTTT. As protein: CAWSVGDYTTDTQYF.

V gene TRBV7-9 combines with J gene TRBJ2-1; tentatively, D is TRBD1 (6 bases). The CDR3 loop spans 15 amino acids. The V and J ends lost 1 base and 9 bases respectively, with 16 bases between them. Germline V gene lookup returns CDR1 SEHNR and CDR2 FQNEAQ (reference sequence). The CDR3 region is CASSLVGRGLGEQFF. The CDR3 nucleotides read TGTGCCAGCAGCTTAGTCGGCAGGGGATTGGGTGAGCAGTTCTTC. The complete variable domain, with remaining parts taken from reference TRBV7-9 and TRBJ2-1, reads DTGVSQNPRHKITKRGQNVTFRCDPISEHNRLYWYRQTLGQGPEFLTYFQNEAQLEKSRLLSDRFSAERPKGSFSTLEIQRTEQGDSAMYLCASSLVGRGLGEQFFGPGTRLTVL.

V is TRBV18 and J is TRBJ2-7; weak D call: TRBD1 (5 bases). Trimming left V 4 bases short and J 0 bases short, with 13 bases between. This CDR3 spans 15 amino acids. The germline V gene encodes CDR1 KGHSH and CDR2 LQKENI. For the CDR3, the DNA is TGTGCCAGCTCACACTCACAGGCATCCTCCTACGAGCAGTACTTC. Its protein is CASSHSQASSYEQYF.

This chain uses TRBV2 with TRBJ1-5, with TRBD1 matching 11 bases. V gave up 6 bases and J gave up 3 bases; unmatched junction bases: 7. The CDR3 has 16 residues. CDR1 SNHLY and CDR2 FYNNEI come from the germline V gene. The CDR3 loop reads CASRGQGVAFNQPQHF. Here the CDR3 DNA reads TGTGCCAGCAGGGGACAGGGGGTGGCTTTCAATCAGCCCCAGCATTTT. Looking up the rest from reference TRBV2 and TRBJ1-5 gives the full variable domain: EPEVTQTPSHQVTQMGQEVILRCVPISNHLYFYWYRQILGQKVEFLVSFYNNEISEKSEIFDDQFSVERPDGSNFTLKIRSTKLEDSAMYFCASRGQGVAFNQPQHFGDGTRLSIL.

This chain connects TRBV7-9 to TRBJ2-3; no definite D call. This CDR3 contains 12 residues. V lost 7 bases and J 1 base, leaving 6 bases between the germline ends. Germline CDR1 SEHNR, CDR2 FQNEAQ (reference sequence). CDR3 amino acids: CASNPGTDTQYF. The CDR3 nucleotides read TGTGCCAGCAACCCGGGCACAGATACGCAGTATTTT.

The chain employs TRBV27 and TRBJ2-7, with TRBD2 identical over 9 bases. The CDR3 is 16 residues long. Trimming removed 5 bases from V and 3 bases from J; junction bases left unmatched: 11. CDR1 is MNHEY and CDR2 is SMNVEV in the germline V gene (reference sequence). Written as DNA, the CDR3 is TGTGCCAGCAGTCCAGATCATAGCGGGAGCGGCTACGAGCAGTACTTC. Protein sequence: CASSPDHSGSGYEQYF.

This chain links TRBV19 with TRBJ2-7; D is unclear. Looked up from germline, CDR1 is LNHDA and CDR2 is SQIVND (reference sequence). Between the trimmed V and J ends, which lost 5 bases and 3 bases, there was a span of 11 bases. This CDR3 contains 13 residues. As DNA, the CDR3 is TGTGCCAGTAGTCCCCGACTCTACTACGAGCAGTACTTC. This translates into CASSPRLYYEQYF.

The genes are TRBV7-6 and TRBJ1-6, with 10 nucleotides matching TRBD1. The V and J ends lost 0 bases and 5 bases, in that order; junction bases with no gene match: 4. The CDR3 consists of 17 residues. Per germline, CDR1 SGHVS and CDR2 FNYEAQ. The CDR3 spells CASSLAVGQGNNSPLHF. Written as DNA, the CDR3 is TGTGCCAGCAGCTTAGCGGTGGGACAGGGGAATAATTCACCCCTCCACTTT. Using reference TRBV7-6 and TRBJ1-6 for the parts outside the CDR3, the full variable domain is GAGVSQSPRYKVTKRGQDVALRCDPISGHVSLYWYRQALGQGPEFLTYFNYEAQQDKSGLPNDRFSAERPEGSISTLTIQRTEQRDSAMYRCASSLAVGQGNNSPLHFGNGTRLTVT.

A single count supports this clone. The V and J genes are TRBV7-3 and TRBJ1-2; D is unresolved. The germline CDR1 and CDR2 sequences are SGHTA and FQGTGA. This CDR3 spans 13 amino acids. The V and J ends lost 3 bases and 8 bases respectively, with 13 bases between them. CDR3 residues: CASSFSGVVGYTF. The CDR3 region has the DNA TGTGCCAGCAGCTTTTCCGGGGTCGTGGGCTACACCTTC.

The DNA of the CDR3 is TGTGCCAGCAGTGACTACGGTGAAAAACTGTTTTTT. Its protein is CASSDYGEKLFF. This chain connects TRBV12-3 or TRBV12-4 to TRBJ1-4; D not resolved. This CDR3 has 12 amino acids. Deletions cut 5 bases from V and 7 bases from J, with 8 bases between.

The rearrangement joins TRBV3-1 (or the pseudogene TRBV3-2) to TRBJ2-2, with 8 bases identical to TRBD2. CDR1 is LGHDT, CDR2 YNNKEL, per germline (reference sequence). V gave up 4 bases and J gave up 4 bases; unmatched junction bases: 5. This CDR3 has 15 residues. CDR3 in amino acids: CASSLGLAATGELFF. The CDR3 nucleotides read TGTGCCAGCAGCCTAGGACTAGCCGCCACCGGGGAGCTGTTTTTT.

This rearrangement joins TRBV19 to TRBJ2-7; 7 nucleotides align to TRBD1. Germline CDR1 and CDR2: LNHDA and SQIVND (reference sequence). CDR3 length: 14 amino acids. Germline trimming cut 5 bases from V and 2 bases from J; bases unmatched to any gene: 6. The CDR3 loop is CASSGWDSTYEQYF. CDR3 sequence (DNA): TGTGCCAGTAGTGGATGGGACAGTACCTACGAGCAGTACTTC.

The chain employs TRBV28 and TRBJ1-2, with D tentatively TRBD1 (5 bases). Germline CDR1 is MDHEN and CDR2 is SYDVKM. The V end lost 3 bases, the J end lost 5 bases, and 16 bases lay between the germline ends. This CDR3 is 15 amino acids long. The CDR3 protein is CASSLGFGREYGYTF. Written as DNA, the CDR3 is TGTGCCAGCAGTTTGGGATTCGGCAGGGAATATGGCTACACCTTC.

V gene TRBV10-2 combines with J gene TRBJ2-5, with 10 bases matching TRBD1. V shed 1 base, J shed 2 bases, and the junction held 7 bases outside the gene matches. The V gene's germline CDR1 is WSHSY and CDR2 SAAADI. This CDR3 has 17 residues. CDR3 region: CASSEFETGGWQETQYF. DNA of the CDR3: TGCGCCAGCAGTGAGTTTGAGACAGGGGGCTGGCAAGAGACCCAGTACTTC.

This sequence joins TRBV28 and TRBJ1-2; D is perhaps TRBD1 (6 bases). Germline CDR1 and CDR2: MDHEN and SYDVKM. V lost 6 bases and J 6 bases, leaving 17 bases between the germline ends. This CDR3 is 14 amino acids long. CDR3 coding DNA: TGTGCCAGCAGCCCTCCCGACAGGATGGATGGCTACACCTTC. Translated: CASSPPDRMDGYTF.

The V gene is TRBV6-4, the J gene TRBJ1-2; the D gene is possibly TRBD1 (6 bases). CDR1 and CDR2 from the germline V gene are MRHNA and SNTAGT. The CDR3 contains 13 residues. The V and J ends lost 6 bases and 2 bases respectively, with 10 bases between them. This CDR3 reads CASRQGANYGYTF. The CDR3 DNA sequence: TGTGCCAGCAGACAGGGTGCCAACTATGGCTACACCTTC.

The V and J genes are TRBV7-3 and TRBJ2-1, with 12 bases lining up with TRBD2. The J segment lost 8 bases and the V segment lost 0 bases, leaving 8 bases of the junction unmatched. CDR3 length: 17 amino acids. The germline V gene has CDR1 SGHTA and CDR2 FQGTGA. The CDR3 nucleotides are TGTGCCAGCAGCTTAACGGCTAGCGGGAGGGCCTTGGATGAGCAGTTCTTC. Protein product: CASSLTASGRALDEQFF.

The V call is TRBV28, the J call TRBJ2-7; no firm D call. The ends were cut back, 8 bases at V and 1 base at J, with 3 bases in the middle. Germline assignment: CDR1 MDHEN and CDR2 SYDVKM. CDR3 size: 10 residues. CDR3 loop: CASQSYEQYF. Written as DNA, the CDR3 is TGTGCCAGCCAATCCTACGAGCAGTACTTC. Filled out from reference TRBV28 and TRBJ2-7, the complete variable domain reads DVKVTQSSRYLVKRTGEKVFLECVQDMDHENMFWYRQDPGLGLRLIYFSYDVKMKEKGDIPEGYSVSREKKERFSLILESASTNQTSMYLCASQSYEQYFGPGTRLTVT.

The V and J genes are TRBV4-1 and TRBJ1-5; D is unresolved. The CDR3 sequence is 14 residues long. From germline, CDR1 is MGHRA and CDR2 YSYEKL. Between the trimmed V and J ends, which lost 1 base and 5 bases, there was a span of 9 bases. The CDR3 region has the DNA TGCGCCAGCAGCCAAGCGTCACTAGATCAGCCCCAGCATTTT. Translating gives CASSQASLDQPQHF.

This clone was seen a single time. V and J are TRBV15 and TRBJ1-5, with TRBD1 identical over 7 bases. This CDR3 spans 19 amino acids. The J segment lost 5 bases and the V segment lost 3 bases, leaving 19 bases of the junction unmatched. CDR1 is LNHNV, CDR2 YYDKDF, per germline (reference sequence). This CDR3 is CATSRYSQLGGQIYQPQHF. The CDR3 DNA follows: TGTGCCACCAGCAGGTATTCTCAGTTAGGGGGACAGATCTATCAGCCCCAGCATTTT.